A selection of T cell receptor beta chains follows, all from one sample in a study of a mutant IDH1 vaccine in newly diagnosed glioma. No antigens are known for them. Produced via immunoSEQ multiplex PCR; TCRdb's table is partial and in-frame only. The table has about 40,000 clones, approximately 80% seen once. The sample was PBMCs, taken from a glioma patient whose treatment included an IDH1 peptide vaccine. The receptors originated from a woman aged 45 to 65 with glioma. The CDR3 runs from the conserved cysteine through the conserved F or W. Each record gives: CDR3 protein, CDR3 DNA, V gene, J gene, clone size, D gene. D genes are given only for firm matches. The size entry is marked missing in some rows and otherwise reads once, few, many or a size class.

CASNHTEAFF	TGTGCCAGCAACCACACTGAAGCTTTCTTT	TRBV9	TRBJ1-1	few	-
CASSYNDRGFSSYNSPLHF	TGTGCCAGCAGTTACAACGACAGGGGATTTAGCTCCTATAATTCACCCCTCCACTTT	TRBV6-7	TRBJ1-6	-	TRBD1
CASSSSSNEQFF	TGTGCCAGCAGTAGTTCGTCCAATGAGCAGTTCTTC	TRBV6-5	TRBJ2-1	few	-
CASSLLTQGRYGYTF	TGTGCCAGCAGCTTACTAACCCAGGGCCGCTATGGCTACACCTTC	TRBV7-2	TRBJ1-2	once	-
CASSEGGGPYNEQFF	TGTGCCAGCAGTGAAGGGGGGGGGCCATACAATGAGCAGTTCTTC	TRBV2	TRBJ2-1	-	-
CASSRLQGTYNEQFF	TGTGCCAGCAGCCGGTTACAGGGAACCTACAATGAGCAGTTCTTC	TRBV5-4	TRBJ2-1	few	-
CASSYSGTANYGYTF	TGTGCCAGCAGTTACAGCGGAACCGCTAACTATGGCTACACCTTC	TRBV6-5	TRBJ1-2	once	-
CASSLRASDSGNTIYF	TGTGCCAGCAGCTTACGAGCCAGTGACTCTGGAAACACCATATATTTT	TRBV7-6	TRBJ1-3	-	-
CASSQEVGRYNEQFF	TGCGCCAGCAGCCAAGAGGTCGGCCGATACAATGAGCAGTTCTTC	TRBV4-1	TRBJ2-1	-	-
CASSRDSTDTQYF	TGTGCCAGCAGCCGGGACAGCACAGATACGCAGTATTTT	TRBV7-8	TRBJ2-3	-	-
CASSHYAGDYLYEQYF	TGCGCCAGCAGCCACTATGCAGGGGATTACCTCTACGAGCAGTACTTC	TRBV4-3	TRBJ2-7	-	-
CASRGGFGEKLFF	TGTGCCAGCCGGGGGGGTTTCGGAGAAAAACTGTTTTTT	TRBV6-1	TRBJ1-4	-	-
CASSFSGDYTGELFF	TGTGCCAGCAGCTTCTCGGGGGACTACACCGGGGAGCTGTTTTTT	TRBV5-4	TRBJ2-2	-	-
CASSYFSRDTGELFF	TGTGCCAGCAGTTACTTCAGTAGAGACACCGGGGAGCTGTTTTTT	TRBV6-6	TRBJ2-2	-	-
CASSETYPNTGELFF	TGTGCCAGCAGTGAAACGTACCCGAACACCGGGGAGCTGTTTTTT	TRBV6-1	TRBJ2-2	-	-
CASTELAGGPAEQFF	TGCGCCAGCACCGAATTAGCGGGGGGGCCGGCTGAGCAGTTCTTC	TRBV5-1	TRBJ2-1	-	TRBD2
CASSPGPSYNSPLHF	TGTGCCAGTAGTCCTGGGCCCTCCTATAATTCACCCCTCCACTTT	TRBV19	TRBJ1-6	-	-
CAIAIGDGYTF	TGTGCCATCGCGATCGGGGATGGCTACACCTTC	TRBV10-3	TRBJ1-2	-	-
CASSAGQAYEQYF	TGTGCCTCGAGCGCGGGACAAGCCTACGAGCAGTACTTC	TRBV11-3	TRBJ2-7	-	-
CASSYSGTGNTEAFF	TGTGCCAGCAGTTACTCGGGGACCGGGAACACTGAAGCTTTCTTT	TRBV6-5	TRBJ1-1	-	-
CASSSGQGAGDTQYF	TGTGCCAGCAGTTCCGGACAGGGGGCTGGGGATACGCAGTATTTT	TRBV5-4	TRBJ2-3	once	TRBD1
CASSVRTDYGYTF	TGTGCCAGCAGTGTCCGGACTGACTATGGCTACACCTTC	TRBV2	TRBJ1-2	-	-
CATRPTSRNTEAFF	TGTGCCACCAGACCAACTTCAAGGAACACTGAAGCTTTCTTT	TRBV2	TRBJ1-1	once	-
CGGQNTEAFF	TGCGGAGGGCAGAACACTGAAGCTTTCTTT	TRBV29-1	TRBJ1-1	-	-
CASSQDRGWSF	TGCGCCAGCAGCCAAGATCGAGGGTGGAGCTTC	TRBV4-1	TRBJ1-2	-	-
CASSTRQILNYGYTF	TGTGCCAGCAGCACAAGGCAAATTTTGAACTATGGCTACACCTTC	TRBV6-5	TRBJ1-2	-	-
CASSYAGVKEGELFF	TGTGCCAGCAGTTACGCGGGGGTAAAGGAGGGGGAGCTGTTTTTT	TRBV6-5	TRBJ2-2	once	TRBD2
CASSSSHGGYTF	TGTGCCAGCAGTTCCTCCCACGGGGGCTACACCTTC	TRBV6-5	TRBJ1-2	-	-